What follows are 24 T cell receptor beta chains derived from one specimen sequenced in a study of T cells in Graves' hyperthyroidism and ophthalmopathy. Authors of the study amplified TCR beta CDR3 regions from RNA transcripts. When the TCR CDR3 underwent first-round RT-PCR, the HTBI primer set was used. TCRdb analysed the multiplex PCR reads with MiXCR anew, one entry per CDR3 protein. The sample holds about 400,000 distinct CDR3 sequences, 20% to 25% seen once. Material for sequencing was blood. The receptors shown here come from a man in his forties or fifties with Graves' hyperthyroidism.

This clonotype was found a few times. In DNA, the CDR3 is TGTGCCAGCAGTTACTCGGCGAGCGGGGACCACCCAGATACGCAGTATTTT. Amino acids: CASSYSASGDHPDTQYF. The genes are TRBV6-2 or TRBV6-3 and TRBJ2-3; 7 positions match TRBD2. Germline CDR1 and CDR2: MNHEY and SVGEGT. The J segment lost 4 bases and the V segment lost 0 bases, leaving 10 bases of the junction unmatched. CDR3 length: 17 amino acids.

CDR3 sequence: CASSYSGGRGAGVSYEQYF. Written as DNA, the CDR3 is TGTGCCAGCAGCTACAGCGGAGGAAGGGGAGCGGGAGTATCGTACGAGCAGTACTTC. This rearrangement joins TRBV12-3 or TRBV12-4 to TRBJ2-7, with TRBD2 identical over 8 bases. CDR3 size: 19 residues. Germline trimming cut 6 bases from V and 4 bases from J; bases unmatched to any gene: 23.

This rearrangement joins TRBV7-9 to TRBJ2-5; the match to TRBD1 covers 7 bases. This CDR3 comprises 13 residues. Per germline, CDR1 SEHNR and CDR2 FQNEAQ (reference sequence). Unmatched junction bases numbered 6, after V lost 6 bases and J lost 5 bases. CDR3 nucleotide sequence: TGTGCCAGCAGTTCAGGGGGTGCGGAGACCCAGTACTTC. It encodes CASSSGGAETQYF.

The rearrangement joins TRBV20-1 to TRBJ2-1; D not resolved. Germline V CDR1 and CDR2: DFQATT, SNEGSKA (reference sequence). V gave up 6 bases and J gave up 4 bases, with 16 bases separating them. The CDR3 has 14 residues. The CDR3 here is CSATGWAAYNEQFF. The CDR3 region has the DNA TGCAGTGCAACCGGGTGGGCGGCGTACAATGAGCAGTTCTTC.

The chain combines TRBV19 with TRBJ2-1; 10 positions match TRBD2. CDR1 is LNHDA, CDR2 SQIVND, per germline (reference sequence). The ends lost 1 base at V and 10 bases at J; junction bases unmatched: 7. This CDR3 contains 15 residues. CDR3 sequence: CASSIASGSPQEQFF. CDR3 sequence (DNA): TGTGCCAGTAGTATAGCTAGCGGGAGCCCCCAGGAGCAGTTCTTC. Looking up the rest from reference TRBV19 and TRBJ2-1 gives the full variable domain: DGGITQSPKYLFRKEGQNVTLSCEQNLNHDAMYWYRQDPGQGLRLIYYSQIVNDFQKGDIAEGYSVSREKKESFPLTVTSAQKNPTAFYLCASSIASGSPQEQFFGPGTRLTVL.

This clonotype has ten or more counts. The gene calls are TRBV20-1 and TRBJ2-3; 7 nucleotides line up with TRBD2. V lost 5 bases and J lost 2; bases outside the gene matches: 7. This CDR3 spans 14 amino acids. Germline loops: CDR1 DFQATT, CDR2 SNEGSKA (reference sequence). The CDR3 region is CSAYAGASTDTQYF. CDR3 sequence (DNA): TGCAGTGCTTACGCGGGAGCATCCACAGATACGCAGTATTTT.

This clonotype was counted ten times or more. V and J are TRBV19 and TRBJ1-1; 7 bases are shared with TRBD1. V gave up 10 bases and J gave up 0 bases; unmatched junction bases: 11. This CDR3 is built from 15 residues. From germline, CDR1 is LNHDA and CDR2 SQIVND (reference sequence). CDR3 nucleotides: TGTGCCACCATTGGGACAGCCCAAATGAACACTGAAGCTTTCTTT. Encoded protein: CATIGTAQMNTEAFF. Together with reference TRBV19 and TRBJ1-1, the CDR3 gives the full variable domain: DGGITQSPKYLFRKEGQNVTLSCEQNLNHDAMYWYRQDPGQGLRLIYYSQIVNDFQKGDIAEGYSVSREKKESFPLTVTSAQKNPTAFYLCATIGTAQMNTEAFFGQGTRLTVV.

Remarks on this clonotype: A much larger clone lies a single base off, so this may be a read error. The chain links TRBV7-3 to TRBJ2-1; TRBD2 is a possible D gene (6 bases). Trimming removed 2 bases at V and 1 base at J, with 21 bases between. Germline values: CDR1 SGHTA, CDR2 FQGTGA. The CDR3 covers 19 residues. The CDR3: CASSLEALSSGGSYNEQFF. The CDR3 coding sequence is TGTGCCAGCAGCTTAGAGGCCCTTAGTAGCGGAGGATCCTACAATGAGCAGTTCTTC.

The chain employs TRBV10-3 and TRBJ2-7, with D unclear. With 3 bases removed from V and 0 bases from J, the gap between germline ends came to 9 bases. The germline CDR1 and CDR2 sequences are ENHRY and SYGVKD. This CDR3 comprises 14 residues. CDR3 loop: CAISDWRSSYEQYF. In DNA form, the CDR3 reads TGTGCCATCAGTGATTGGAGATCCTCCTACGAGCAGTACTTC.

The chain couples TRBV5-1 to TRBJ2-1; 8 nucleotides agree with TRBD2. Germline V gene lookup returns CDR1 SGHRS and CDR2 YFSETQ. The CDR3 length is 14 residues. J gave up 6 bases and V 4 bases, and 6 bases lay outside the gene matches. CDR3 DNA: TGCGCCAGCAGCGAAGGACTAGCAGCCAATGAGCAGTTCTTC. Its translation: CASSEGLAANEQFF.

The V and J genes are TRBV5-1 and TRBJ1-2; no definite D call. Germline-derived CDR1 and CDR2 are SGHRS and YFSETQ. Trimming took off 9 bases at V and 0 bases at J, with 12 bases between the two ends. There are 13 residues in the CDR3. CDR3 sequence: CATSDGANYGYTF. In DNA, the CDR3 is TGCGCCACCTCGGACGGAGCTAACTATGGCTACACCTTC.

The chain joins TRBV20-1 to TRBJ1-6; 11 bases are shared with TRBD1. Germline V gene sequence: CDR1 DFQATT, CDR2 SNEGSKA (reference sequence). Unmatched junction bases numbered 5, after V lost 6 bases and J lost 10 bases. CDR3 length equals 13 residues. DNA for the CDR3: TGCAGTGCCAGGACAGGGGGCGGCTCACCCCTCCACTTT. Protein product: CSARTGGGSPLHF.

This clonotype was seen a few times. This sequence joins TRBV4-1 and TRBJ2-7; 7 bases match TRBD2. This CDR3 is 16 amino acids long. Losses at the gene ends were 0 bases for V and 0 bases for J; bases not matched to a gene: 5. The germline V gene encodes CDR1 MGHRA and CDR2 YSYEKL. The CDR3 sequence: CASSQDIAGSSYEQYF. For the CDR3, the DNA is TGCGCCAGCAGCCAAGATATAGCGGGTAGCTCCTACGAGCAGTACTTC.

The chain carries TRBV2 and TRBJ2-6, with 7 bases matching TRBD1. CDR3 length: 14 residues. V trimming: 8 bases; J trimming: 2 bases; junction bases outside the gene matches: 3. CDR1 SNHLY and CDR2 FYNNEI come from the germline V gene. The CDR3 DNA follows: TGTGCCAGCGTCACAGGGGCTGGGGCCAACGTCCTGACTTTC. Translated: CASVTGAGANVLTF.

The chain carries TRBV6-4 and TRBJ1-2; D remains unclear. Trimming cost V 1 base and J 8 bases, with 8 bases left between them. The CDR3 loop spans 12 amino acids. CDR1 and CDR2 from the germline V gene are MRHNA and SNTAGT. The DNA for the CDR3 is TGTGCCAGCAGTGACTATCAAGGGGGCTACACCTTC. This sequence encodes CASSDYQGGYTF.

This clonotype came up many times. This chain uses TRBV28 with TRBJ2-5; D is unresolved. The CDR3 extends over 13 amino acids. Trimming removed 7 bases from V and 1 base from J, with 10 bases in between. Germline assignment: CDR1 MDHEN and CDR2 SYDVKM. CDR3 DNA sequence: TGTGCCAGCAAGTGGGCAGCCCAAGAGACCCAGTACTTC. Its protein product is CASKWAAQETQYF.

Ten or more counts support this clonotype. The chain uses TRBV27 and TRBJ2-1; tentative D call: TRBD1 (6 bases). The V gene's germline CDR1 is MNHEY and CDR2 SMNVEV (reference sequence). CDR3 length: 15 amino acids. The germline V and J ends were trimmed by 1 base and 7 bases, with 14 bases remaining between them. As DNA, the CDR3 is TGTGCCAGCAGTTTATGGTGGGACAACGATAATGAGCAGTTCTTC. As protein: CASSLWWDNDNEQFF.

This clonotype was observed a few times. The chain joins TRBV11-2 to TRBJ2-1; the D gene is possibly TRBD1 (6 bases). CDR1 is SGHAT and CDR2 is FQNNGV in the germline V gene. The CDR3 covers 15 residues. The ends were cut back, 5 bases at V and 8 bases at J, with 19 bases in the middle. The CDR3 region is CASSRNRQVNDEQFF. Written as DNA, the CDR3 is TGTGCCAGCAGCCGGAACAGACAGGTAAATGATGAGCAGTTCTTC.

This clonotype was seen a few times. The chain employs TRBV6-4 and TRBJ2-6, with TRBD1 as a possible D gene (6 bases). Trimming stripped 6 bases from V and 2 bases from J, with 11 bases between. The CDR3 sequence is 15 residues long. Germline CDR1 and CDR2: MRHNA and SNTAGT. CDR3 loop: CASSQGHAGANVLTF. The CDR3 DNA reads as TGTGCCAGCAGCCAGGGACACGCTGGGGCCAACGTCCTGACTTTC.

Only a few counts were recorded for this clonotype. The rearrangement links TRBV10-3 to TRBJ2-3, with D perhaps assigned TRBD1 or TRBD2 (5 bases each). V dropped 1 base and J dropped 2 bases, with 10 bases sitting between them. Per the germline V gene, CDR1 is ENHRY and CDR2 is SYGVKD. The CDR3 contains 15 residues. Here the CDR3 reads CAISEWRGATDTQYF. As DNA, the CDR3 is TGTGCCATCAGTGAGTGGAGAGGGGCCACAGATACGCAGTATTTT.

This clonotype was counted many times. The chain has TRBV28 and TRBJ2-7, with D tentatively TRBD2 (6 bases). This CDR3 contains 15 residues. V dropped 3 bases and J dropped 3 bases, with 15 bases sitting between them. CDR1 is MDHEN and CDR2 is SYDVKM in the germline V gene. The CDR3 DNA sequence: TGTGCCAGCAGTTTGGGTGGAGGGAGGCGCTACGAGCAGTACTTC. This gives the protein CASSLGGGRRYEQYF.

The chain joins TRBV28 to TRBJ2-7, with 9 nucleotides matching TRBD1. CDR1 and CDR2 (germline): MDHEN, SYDVKM. This CDR3 is built from 12 residues. V was pared by 10 bases and J by 7 bases, with 8 bases of the junction left unmatched. CDR3 sequence: CATRTGAFEQYF. Written as DNA, the CDR3 is TGTGCCACCCGGACAGGGGCTTTTGAGCAGTACTTC.

The rearrangement uses TRBV4-2 and TRBJ2-3; D remains unclear. Trimming removed 0 bases at V and 4 bases at J, with 5 bases between. Per the germline V gene, CDR1 is LGHNA and CDR2 is YNFKEQ. The CDR3 runs to 13 residues. The CDR3 DNA sequence: TGTGCCAGCAGCCAAGATAAAGCAGATACGCAGTATTTT. It yields the protein CASSQDKADTQYF.

This clonotype came up a few times. The rearrangement joins TRBV12-3 or TRBV12-4 to TRBJ1-6, with TRBD1 as a possible D gene (6 bases). Trimming took 6 bases from V and 8 from J, leaving 8 bases between them. The CDR3 runs 12 residues. The DNA of the CDR3 is TGTGCCAGCAGGGACAGAGATTCACCCCTCCACTTT. Encoded protein: CASRDRDSPLHF.